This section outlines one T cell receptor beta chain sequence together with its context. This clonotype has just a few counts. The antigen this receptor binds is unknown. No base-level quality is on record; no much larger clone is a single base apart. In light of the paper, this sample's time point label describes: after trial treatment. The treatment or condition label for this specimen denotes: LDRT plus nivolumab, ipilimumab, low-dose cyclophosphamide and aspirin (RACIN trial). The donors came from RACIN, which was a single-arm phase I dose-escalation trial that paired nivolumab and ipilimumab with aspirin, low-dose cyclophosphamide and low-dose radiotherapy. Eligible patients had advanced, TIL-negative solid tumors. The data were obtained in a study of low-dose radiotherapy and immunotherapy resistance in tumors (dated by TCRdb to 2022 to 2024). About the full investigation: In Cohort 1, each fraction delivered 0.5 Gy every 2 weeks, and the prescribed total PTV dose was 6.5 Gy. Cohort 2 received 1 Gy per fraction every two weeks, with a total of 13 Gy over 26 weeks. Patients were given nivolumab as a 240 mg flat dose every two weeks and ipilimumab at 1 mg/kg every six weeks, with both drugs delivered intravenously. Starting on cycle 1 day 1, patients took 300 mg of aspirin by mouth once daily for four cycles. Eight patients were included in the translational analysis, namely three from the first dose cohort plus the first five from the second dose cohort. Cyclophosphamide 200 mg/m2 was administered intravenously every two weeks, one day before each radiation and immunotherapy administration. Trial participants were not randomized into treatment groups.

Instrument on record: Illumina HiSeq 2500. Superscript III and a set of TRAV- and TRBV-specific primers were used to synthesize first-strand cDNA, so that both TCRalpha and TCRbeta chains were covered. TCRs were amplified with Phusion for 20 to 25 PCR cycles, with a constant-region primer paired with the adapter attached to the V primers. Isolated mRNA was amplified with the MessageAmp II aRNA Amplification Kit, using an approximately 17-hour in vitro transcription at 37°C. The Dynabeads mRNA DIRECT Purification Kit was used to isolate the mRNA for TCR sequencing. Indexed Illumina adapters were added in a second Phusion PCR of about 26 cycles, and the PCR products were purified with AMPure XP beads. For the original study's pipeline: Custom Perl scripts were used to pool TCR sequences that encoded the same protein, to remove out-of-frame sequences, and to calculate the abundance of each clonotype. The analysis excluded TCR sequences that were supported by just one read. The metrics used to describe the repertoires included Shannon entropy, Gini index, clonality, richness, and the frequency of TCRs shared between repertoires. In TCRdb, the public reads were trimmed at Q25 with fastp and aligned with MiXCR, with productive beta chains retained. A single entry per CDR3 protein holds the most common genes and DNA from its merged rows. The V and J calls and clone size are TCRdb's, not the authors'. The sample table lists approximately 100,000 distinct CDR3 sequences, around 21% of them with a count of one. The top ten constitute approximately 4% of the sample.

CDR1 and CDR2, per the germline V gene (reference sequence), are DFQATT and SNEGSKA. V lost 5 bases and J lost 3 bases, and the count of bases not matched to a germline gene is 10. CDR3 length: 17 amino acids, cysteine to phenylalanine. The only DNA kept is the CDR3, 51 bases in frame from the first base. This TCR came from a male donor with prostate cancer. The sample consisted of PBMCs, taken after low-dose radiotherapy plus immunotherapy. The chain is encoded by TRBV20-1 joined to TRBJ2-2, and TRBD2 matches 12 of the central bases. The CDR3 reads CSAGPRASGGDTGELFF. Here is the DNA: TGCAGTGCTGGACCCCGGGCTAGCGGGGGGGACACCGGGGAGCTGTTTTTT.